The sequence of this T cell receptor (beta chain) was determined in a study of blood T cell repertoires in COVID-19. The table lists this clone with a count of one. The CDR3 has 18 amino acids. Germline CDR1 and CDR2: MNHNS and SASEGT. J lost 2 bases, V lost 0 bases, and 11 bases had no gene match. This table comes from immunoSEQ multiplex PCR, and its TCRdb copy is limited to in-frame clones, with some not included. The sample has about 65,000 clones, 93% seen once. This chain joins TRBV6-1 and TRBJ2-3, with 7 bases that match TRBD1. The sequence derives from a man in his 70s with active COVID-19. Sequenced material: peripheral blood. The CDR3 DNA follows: TGTGCCAGCAGTGAAGCCAGAGCCCTCGGGACAGTCACAGATACGCAGTATTTT. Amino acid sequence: CASSEARALGTVTDTQYF.